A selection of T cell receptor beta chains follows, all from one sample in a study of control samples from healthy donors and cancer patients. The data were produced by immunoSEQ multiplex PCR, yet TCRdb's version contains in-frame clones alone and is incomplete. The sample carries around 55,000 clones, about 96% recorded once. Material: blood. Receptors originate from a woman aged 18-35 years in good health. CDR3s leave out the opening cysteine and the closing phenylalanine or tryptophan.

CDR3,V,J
ASSMGPINQPQH,TRBV19,TRBJ1-5
ASSPLITGLMNTEAF,TRBV27,TRBJ1-1
ASSSTPSPTGELF,TRBV5-1,TRBJ2-2
ASSPPGGEAF,TRBV19,TRBJ1-1
ASSEQRLTYNEQF,TRBV2,TRBJ2-1
ASSYQGGQPQH,TRBV6-2/TRBV6-3,TRBJ1-5
AWSADRFGYT,TRBV30,TRBJ1-2
ASSSVGDVLNTEAF,TRBV28,TRBJ1-1
ASSVDMTDEAF,TRBV9,TRBJ1-1
ASSLRRGIGTEAF,TRBV28,TRBJ1-1
ASRPSAITNEKLF,TRBV7-9,TRBJ1-4
ASSLGQGASYEQY,TRBV6-2/TRBV6-3,TRBJ2-7
ASSQDITGFLAF,TRBV4-3,TRBJ1-1
ASSTDGSYGYT,TRBV7-8,TRBJ1-2
ASSSADTIAGDTDTQY,TRBV11-2,TRBJ2-3
ASSPLRGESYGYT,TRBV6-6,TRBJ1-2
ASSPKGALGNNSPLH,TRBV19,TRBJ1-6
ASSPRTGRNTEAF,TRBV19,TRBJ1-1
ASSVLVNTEAF,TRBV2,TRBJ1-1
ASSLGGASGGLN,TRBV7-2,TRBJ2-4
ASSPPDGGRTGKLF,TRBV18,TRBJ1-4
ASRRKGREKLF,TRBV19,TRBJ1-4
ASRPTPTGGGFNEQF,TRBV7-8,TRBJ2-1
ASSQPTGPYGYT,TRBV6-5,TRBJ1-2
ASRSNPNDGYT,TRBV3-1/TRBV3-2,TRBJ1-2
ASSYTDLYGYT,TRBV6-2/TRBV6-3,TRBJ1-2
ASSIEIGGLNTEAF,TRBV19,TRBJ1-1